This TCR beta chain was sequenced for a study of T-cell memory formation after mild COVID-19. Turning to the study itself: Most TCR clusters belonged to a single donor. Study observations and caveats: In pre-infection memory, a portion of responding clones appeared, which suggested that cross-reactive memory joined. Largely, contracting CD4+ clones fell within CM and EM, and contracting CD8+ clones within EMRA.

Trimming removed 5 bases from V and 3 bases from J, with 11 bases in between. The CDR3 extends over 14 amino acids. The V gene's germline CDR1 is SGHRS and CDR2 YFSETQ. Worth noting for this clonotype: No antigen is known for it.

TCRdb ran MiXCR on the 5' RACE reads and lists one entry per CDR3 protein. The table shows 170,000 or so distinct CDR3 sequences, with roughly 28% occurring only once. The specimen sequenced was PBMCs or a T cell subset sorted from them (not recorded which). The V and J genes are TRBV5-1 and TRBJ1-4; tentatively, D is TRBD1 (6 bases). This clonotype originated in an adult woman who had mild COVID-19 (a few samples of this study predate the infection). Cell type and time point are not known. DNA for the CDR3: TGCGCCAGCAGTCCCCAGGGGTCTAATGAAAAACTGTTTTTT. This sequence encodes CASSPQGSNEKLFF.